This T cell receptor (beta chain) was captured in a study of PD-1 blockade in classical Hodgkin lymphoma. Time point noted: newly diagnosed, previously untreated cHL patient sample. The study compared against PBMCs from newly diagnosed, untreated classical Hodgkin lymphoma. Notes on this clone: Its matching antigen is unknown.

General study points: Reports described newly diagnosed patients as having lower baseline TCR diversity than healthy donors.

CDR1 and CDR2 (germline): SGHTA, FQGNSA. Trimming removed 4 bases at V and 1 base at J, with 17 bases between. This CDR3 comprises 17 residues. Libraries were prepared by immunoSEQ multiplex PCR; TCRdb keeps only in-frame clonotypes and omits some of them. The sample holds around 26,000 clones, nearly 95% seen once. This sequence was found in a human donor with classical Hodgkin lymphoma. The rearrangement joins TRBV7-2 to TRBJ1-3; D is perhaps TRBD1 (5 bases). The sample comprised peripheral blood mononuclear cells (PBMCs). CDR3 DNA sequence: TGTGCCAGCAGCTCTCGGGACGGGGGTCTGTCTGGAAACACCATATATTTT. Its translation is CASSSRDGGLSGNTIYF.